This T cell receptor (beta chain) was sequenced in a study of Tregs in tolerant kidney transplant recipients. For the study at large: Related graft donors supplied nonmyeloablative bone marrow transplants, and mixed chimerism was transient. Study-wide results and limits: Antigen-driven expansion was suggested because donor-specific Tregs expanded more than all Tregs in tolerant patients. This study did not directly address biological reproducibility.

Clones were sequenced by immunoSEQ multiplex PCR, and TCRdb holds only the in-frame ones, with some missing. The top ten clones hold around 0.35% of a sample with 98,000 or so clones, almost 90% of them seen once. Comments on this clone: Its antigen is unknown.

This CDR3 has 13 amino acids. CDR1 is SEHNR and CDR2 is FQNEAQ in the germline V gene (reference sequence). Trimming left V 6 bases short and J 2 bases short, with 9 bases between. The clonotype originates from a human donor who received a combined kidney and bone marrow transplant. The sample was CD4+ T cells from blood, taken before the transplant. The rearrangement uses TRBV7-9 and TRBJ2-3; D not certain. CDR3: CASRRRPTDTQYF. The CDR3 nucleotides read TGTGCCAGCAGGAGGAGACCCACAGATACGCAGTATTTT.